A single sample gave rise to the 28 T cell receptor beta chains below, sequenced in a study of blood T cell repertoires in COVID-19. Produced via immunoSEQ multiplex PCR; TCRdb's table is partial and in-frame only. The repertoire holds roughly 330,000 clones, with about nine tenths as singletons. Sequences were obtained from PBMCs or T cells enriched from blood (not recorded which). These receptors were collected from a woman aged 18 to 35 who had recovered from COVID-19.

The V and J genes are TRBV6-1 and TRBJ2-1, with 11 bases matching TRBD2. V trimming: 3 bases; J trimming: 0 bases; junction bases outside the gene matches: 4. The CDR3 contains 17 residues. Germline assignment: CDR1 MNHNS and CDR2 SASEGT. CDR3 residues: CASSDLAGGSSYNEQFF. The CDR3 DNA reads TGTGCCAGCAGTGATCTAGCGGGAGGATCCTCCTACAATGAGCAGTTCTTC.

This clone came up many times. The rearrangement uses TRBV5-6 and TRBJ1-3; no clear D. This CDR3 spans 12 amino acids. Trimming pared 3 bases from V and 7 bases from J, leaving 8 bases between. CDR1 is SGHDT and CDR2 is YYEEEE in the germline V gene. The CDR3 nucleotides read TGTGCCAGCAGCTCCTGGGAGAACACCATATATTTT. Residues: CASSSWENTIYF.

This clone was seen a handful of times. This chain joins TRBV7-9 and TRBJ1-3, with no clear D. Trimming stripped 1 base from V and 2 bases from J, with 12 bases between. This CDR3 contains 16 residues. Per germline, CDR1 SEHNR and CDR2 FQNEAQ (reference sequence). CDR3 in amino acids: CASSLERARPGNTIYF. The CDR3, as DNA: TGTGCCAGCAGCTTAGAGCGGGCCCGGCCTGGAAACACCATATATTTT.

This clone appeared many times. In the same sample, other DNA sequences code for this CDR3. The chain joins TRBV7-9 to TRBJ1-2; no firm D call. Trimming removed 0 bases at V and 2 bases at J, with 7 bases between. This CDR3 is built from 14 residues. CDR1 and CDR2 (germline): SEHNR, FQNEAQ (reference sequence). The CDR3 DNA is TGTGCCAGCAGCTTAGCCTCGGGGAACTATGGCTACACCTTC. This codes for CASSLASGNYGYTF.

The CDR3 nucleotides are TGTGCCAGCAACAACAGGAGAGGCTCAGATACGCAGTATTTT. It is translated as CASNNRRGSDTQYF. The chain carries TRBV11-2 and TRBJ2-3; a weak D match, TRBD1 (5 bases). V was clipped by 7 bases and J by 4 bases, with 15 bases between them. The length of the CDR3 is 14 residues. Germline CDR1 is SGHAT and CDR2 is FQNNGV. Full variable domain (rest looked up from reference TRBV11-2 and TRBJ2-3): EAGVAQSPRYKIIEKRQSVAFWCNPISGHATLYWYQQILGQGPKLLIQFQNNGVVDDSQLPKDRFSAERLKGVDSTLKIQPAKLEDSAVYLCASNNRRGSDTQYFGPGTRLTVL.

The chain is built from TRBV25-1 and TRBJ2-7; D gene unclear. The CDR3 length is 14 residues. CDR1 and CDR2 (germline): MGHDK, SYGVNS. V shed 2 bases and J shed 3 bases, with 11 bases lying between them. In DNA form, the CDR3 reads TGTGCCAGCAGTGAAGCCCCTACCCGCTACGAGCAGTACTTC. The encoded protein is CASSEAPTRYEQYF.

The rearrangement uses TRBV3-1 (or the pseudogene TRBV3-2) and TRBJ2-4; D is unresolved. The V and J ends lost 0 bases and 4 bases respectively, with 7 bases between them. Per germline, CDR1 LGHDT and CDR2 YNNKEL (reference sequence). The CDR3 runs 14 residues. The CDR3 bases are TGTGCCAGCAGCCAAGAGGGCAGAAAAAACATTCAGTACTTC. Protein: CASSQEGRKNIQYF.

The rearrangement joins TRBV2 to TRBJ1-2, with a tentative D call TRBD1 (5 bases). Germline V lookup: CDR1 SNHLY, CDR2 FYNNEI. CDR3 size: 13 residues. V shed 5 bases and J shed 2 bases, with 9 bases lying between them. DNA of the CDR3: TGTGCCAGCAGTCCGGACACGAACTATGGCTACACCTTC. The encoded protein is CASSPDTNYGYTF. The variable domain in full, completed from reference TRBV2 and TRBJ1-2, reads EPEVTQTPSHQVTQMGQEVILRCVPISNHLYFYWYRQILGQKVEFLVSFYNNEISEKSEIFDDQFSVERPDGSNFTLKIRSTKLEDSAMYFCASSPDTNYGYTFGSGTRLTVV.

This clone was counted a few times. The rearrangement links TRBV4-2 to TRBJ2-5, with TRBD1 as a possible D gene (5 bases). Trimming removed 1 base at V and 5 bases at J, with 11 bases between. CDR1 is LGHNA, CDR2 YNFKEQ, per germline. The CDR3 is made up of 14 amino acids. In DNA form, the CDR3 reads TGTGCCAGCAGCCAAGTAGGGGATGTGGAGACCCAGTACTTC. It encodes CASSQVGDVETQYF.

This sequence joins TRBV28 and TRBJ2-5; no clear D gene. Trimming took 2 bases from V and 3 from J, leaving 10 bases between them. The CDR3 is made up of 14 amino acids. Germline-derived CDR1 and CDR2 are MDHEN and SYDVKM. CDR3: CASSLLTRKETQYF. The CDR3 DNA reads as TGTGCCAGCAGTTTACTTACGAGAAAAGAGACCCAGTACTTC.

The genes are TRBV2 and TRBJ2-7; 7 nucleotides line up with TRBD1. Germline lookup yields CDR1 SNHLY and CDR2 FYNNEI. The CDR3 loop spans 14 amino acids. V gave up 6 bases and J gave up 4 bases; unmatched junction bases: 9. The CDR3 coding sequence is TGTGCCAGCAGCTCGGGACAGCCGGGATACGAGCAGTACTTC. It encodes CASSSGQPGYEQYF.

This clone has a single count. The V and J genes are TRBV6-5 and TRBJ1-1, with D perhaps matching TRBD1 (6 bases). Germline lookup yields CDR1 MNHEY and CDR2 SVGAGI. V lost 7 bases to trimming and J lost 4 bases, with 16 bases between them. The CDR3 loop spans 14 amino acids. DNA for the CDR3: TGTGCCAGCACCACGGGTCAGGGGAGCACTGAAGCTTTCTTT. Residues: CASTTGQGSTEAFF.

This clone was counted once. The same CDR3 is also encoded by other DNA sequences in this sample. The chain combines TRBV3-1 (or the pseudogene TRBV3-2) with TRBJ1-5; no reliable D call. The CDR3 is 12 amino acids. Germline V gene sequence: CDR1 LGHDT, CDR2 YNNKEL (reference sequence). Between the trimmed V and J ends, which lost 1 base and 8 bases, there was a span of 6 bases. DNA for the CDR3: TGTGCCAGCAGCCAAGCCTCGGAGCCCCAGCATTTT. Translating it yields CASSQASEPQHF.

The CDR3, as DNA: TGTGCCAGTAGTTTTCAGGGATTGAACACTGAAGCTTTCTTT. Protein sequence: CASSFQGLNTEAFF. The chain uses TRBV19 and TRBJ1-1; the D gene is possibly TRBD1 (5 bases). Trimming removed 5 bases at V and 0 bases at J, with 10 bases between. Germline V lookup: CDR1 LNHDA, CDR2 SQIVND (reference sequence). The CDR3 has 14 residues.

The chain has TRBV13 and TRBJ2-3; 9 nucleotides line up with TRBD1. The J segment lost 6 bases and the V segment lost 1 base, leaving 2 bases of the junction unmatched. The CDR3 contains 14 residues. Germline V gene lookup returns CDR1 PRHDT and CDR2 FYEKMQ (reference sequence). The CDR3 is CASSLDRGRDTQYF. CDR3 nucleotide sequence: TGTGCCAGCAGCTTAGACAGGGGGCGTGATACGCAGTATTTT.

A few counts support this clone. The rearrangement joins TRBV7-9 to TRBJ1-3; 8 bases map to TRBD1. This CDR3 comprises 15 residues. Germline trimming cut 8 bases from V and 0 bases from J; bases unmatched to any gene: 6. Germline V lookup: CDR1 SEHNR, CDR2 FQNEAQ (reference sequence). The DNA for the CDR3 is TGTGCCAGCGGAGACAGGGGAATCTCTGGAAACACCATATATTTT. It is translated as CASGDRGISGNTIYF. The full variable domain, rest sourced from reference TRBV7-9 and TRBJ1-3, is DTGVSQNPRHKITKRGQNVTFRCDPISEHNRLYWYRQTLGQGPEFLTYFQNEAQLEKSRLLSDRFSAERPKGSFSTLEIQRTEQGDSAMYLCASGDRGISGNTIYFGEGSWLTVV.

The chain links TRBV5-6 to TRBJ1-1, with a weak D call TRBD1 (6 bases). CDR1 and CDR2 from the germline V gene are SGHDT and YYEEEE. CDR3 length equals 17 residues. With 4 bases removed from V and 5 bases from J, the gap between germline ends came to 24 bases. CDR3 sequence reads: CASSPRRDTGIRTEAFF. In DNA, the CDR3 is TGTGCCAGCAGCCCAAGACGGGACACAGGTATACGAACTGAAGCTTTCTTT.

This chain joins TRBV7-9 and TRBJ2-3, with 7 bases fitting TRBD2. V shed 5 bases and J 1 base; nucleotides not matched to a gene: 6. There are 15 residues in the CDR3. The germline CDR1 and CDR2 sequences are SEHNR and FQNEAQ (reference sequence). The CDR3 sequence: CASSTTSRGTDTQYF. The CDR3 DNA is TGTGCCAGCAGCACGACTAGCAGAGGCACAGATACGCAGTATTTT.

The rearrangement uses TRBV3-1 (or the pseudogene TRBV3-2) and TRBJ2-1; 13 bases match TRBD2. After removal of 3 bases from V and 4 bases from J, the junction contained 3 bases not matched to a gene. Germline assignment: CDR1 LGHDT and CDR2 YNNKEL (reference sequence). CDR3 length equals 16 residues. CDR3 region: CASSHSGLAGYNEQFF. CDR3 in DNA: TGTGCCAGCAGCCATTCGGGACTAGCGGGGTACAATGAGCAGTTCTTC.

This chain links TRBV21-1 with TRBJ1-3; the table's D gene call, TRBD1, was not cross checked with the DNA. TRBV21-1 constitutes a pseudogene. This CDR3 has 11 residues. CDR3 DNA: TGTGGGCGACAGGAGGTCTACACCATATATTTT. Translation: CGRQEVYTIYF.

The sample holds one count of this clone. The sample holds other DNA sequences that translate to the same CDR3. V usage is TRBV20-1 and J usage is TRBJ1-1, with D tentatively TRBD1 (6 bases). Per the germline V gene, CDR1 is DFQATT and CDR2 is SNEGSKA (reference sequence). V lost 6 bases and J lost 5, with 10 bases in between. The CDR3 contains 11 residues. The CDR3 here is CSAKGGTEAFF. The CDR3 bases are TGCAGTGCCAAAGGGGGTACTGAAGCTTTCTTT.

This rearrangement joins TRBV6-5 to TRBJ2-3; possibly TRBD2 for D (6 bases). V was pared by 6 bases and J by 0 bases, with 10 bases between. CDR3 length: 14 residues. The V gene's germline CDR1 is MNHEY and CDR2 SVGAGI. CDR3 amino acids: CASRDSGSTDTQYF. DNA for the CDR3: TGTGCCAGCAGGGATAGCGGTAGCACAGATACGCAGTATTTT.

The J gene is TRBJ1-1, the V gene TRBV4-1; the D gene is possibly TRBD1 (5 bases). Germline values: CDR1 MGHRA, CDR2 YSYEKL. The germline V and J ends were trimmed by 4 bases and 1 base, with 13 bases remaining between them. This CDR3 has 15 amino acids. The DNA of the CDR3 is TGCGCCAGCAGCCTTTATCGGGGGAGGAACACTGAAGCTTTCTTT. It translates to CASSLYRGRNTEAFF.

CDR3 amino acids: CASGRQGLNEKLFF. The CDR3 nucleotides are TGTGCCAGCGGACGACAGGGCCTTAATGAAAAACTGTTTTTT. The genes are TRBV2 and TRBJ1-4, with TRBD1 identical over 7 bases. Unmatched junction bases numbered 7, after V lost 8 bases and J lost 4 bases. CDR1 SNHLY and CDR2 FYNNEI come from the germline V gene. This CDR3 comprises 14 residues.

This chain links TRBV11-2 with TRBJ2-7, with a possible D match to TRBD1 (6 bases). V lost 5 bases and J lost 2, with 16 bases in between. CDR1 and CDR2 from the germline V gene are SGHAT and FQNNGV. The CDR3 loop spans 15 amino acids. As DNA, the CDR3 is TGTGCCAGCAGCCCGACCCGCCGGGACACCTACGAGCAGTACTTC. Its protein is CASSPTRRDTYEQYF.

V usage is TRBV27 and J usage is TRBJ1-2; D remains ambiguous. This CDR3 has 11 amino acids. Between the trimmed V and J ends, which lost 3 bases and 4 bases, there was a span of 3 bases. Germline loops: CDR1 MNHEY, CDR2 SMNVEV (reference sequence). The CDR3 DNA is TGTGCCAGCAGTTTTCTCTATGGCTACACCTTC. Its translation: CASSFLYGYTF.

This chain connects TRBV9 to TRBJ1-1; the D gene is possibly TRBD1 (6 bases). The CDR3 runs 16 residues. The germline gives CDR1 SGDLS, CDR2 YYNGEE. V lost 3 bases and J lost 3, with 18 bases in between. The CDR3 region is CASSDRLTGSDTEAFF. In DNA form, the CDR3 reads TGTGCCAGCAGCGACAGGCTTACAGGGAGCGACACTGAAGCTTTCTTT.

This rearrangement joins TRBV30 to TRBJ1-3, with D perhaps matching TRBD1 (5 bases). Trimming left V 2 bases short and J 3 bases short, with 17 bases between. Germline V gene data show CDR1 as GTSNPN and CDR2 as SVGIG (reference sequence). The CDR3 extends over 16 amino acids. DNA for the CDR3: TGTGCCTGGAGTAATAAAGGGGTCTTCTATGGAAACACCATATATTTT. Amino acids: CAWSNKGVFYGNTIYF.